This TCR beta chain was profiled in a study of blood T cell repertoires in COVID-19. Study at large: COVID-19 samples from acute and convalescent phases originated in the United States, Italy and Spain. T cells, B-cell-depleted T cells, or PBMCs supplied cDNA or gDNA.

A few counts support this clone. Sequencing used immunoSEQ multiplex PCR; TCRdb keeps in-frame clones, though not all of them. The table records about 190,000 clones, just under 85% of them present only once. Trimming took 4 bases from V and 0 from J, leaving 14 bases between them. CDR1 is SGHDT, CDR2 YYEEEE, per germline. There are 15 residues in the CDR3. The V call is TRBV5-6, the J call TRBJ2-7, with D perhaps TRBD1 (6 bases). The clonotype was recovered from a woman aged 70-85 years with active or convalescent COVID-19. The specimen sequenced was peripheral blood. The CDR3 sequence: CASSSRRTASYEQYF. The CDR3 nucleotides are TGTGCCAGCAGCAGTAGAAGGACAGCCTCCTACGAGCAGTACTTC.